This TCR beta chain comes out of a study of neurological immune-mediated disorders. Each sorted-subset library came from 800,000 to 1,000,000 CD4+ or CD8+ T cells. At least ten counts were recorded for this clonotype. By 5'RACE with 10-nucleotide random UMIs, the cDNA was made. MiXCR, applied by TCRdb to the 5' RACE reads, yields one record per CDR3 protein. Here the sample spans tens of thousands of distinct CDR3 sequences, about 6% being singletons. The V and J ends lost 2 bases and 4 bases respectively, with 10 bases between them. CDR1 and CDR2 (germline): SGHRS, YFSETQ. The CDR3 runs 15 residues. This receptor was taken from a middle-aged woman in good health. The chain employs TRBV5-1 and TRBJ1-6, with TRBD1 as a possible D gene (6 bases). Material: CD4+ T cells from blood. The DNA of the CDR3 is TGCGCCAGCAGCTTAAAGGACAGTTATAATTCACCCCTCCACTTT. It codes for CASSLKDSYNSPLHF.